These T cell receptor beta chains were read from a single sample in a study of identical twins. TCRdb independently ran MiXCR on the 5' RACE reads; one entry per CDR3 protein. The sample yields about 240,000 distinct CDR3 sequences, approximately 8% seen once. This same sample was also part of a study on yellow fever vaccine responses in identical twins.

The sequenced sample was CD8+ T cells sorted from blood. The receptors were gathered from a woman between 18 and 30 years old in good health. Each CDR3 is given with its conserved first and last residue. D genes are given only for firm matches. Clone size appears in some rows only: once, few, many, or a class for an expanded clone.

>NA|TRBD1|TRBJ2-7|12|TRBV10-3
CAIRTGFYEQYF
TGTGCCATACGGACAGGGTTCTACGAGCAGTACTTC
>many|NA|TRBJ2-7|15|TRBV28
CASSLTREWVYEQYF
TGTGCCAGCAGTTTAACCCGGGAGTGGGTCTACGAGCAGTACTTC
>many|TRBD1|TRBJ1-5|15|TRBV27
CASRDSGQYNQPQHF
TGTGCCAGCAGGGACTCGGGACAGTATAATCAGCCCCAGCATTTT
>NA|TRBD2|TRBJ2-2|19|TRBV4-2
CASSLYGLAGNANTGELFF
TGTGCCAGCAGCCTATATGGACTAGCGGGAAATGCGAACACCGGGGAGCTGTTTTTT
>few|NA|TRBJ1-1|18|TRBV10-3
CAISESDRTREANTEAFF
TGTGCCATCAGTGAGTCAGACAGGACAAGGGAAGCGAACACTGAAGCTTTCTTT
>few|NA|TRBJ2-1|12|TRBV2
CASSDEGREQFF
TGTGCCAGCAGTGATGAGGGGCGGGAGCAGTTCTTC
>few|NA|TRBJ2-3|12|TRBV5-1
CASNSGIDTQYF
TGCGCCAGCAACTCAGGGATCGATACGCAGTATTTT
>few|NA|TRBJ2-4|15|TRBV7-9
CASGQGTVAKNIQYF
TGTGCCAGCGGTCAAGGGACTGTAGCCAAAAACATTCAGTACTTC
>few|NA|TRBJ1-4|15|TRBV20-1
CSARYPRDEVEKLFF
TGCAGTGCTAGATACCCACGGGACGAGGTTGAAAAACTGTTTTTT
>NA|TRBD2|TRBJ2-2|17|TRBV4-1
CASSQDGLAGSRGELFF
TGCGCCAGCAGCCAAGATGGGCTAGCGGGGAGTCGGGGGGAGCTGTTTTTT
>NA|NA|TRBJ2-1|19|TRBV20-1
CSATGDIAGGRSSYNEQFF
TGCAGTGCTACAGGGGACATCGCGGGCGGCAGGAGCTCCTACAATGAGCAGTTCTTC
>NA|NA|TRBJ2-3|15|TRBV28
CASSRGGDWPDTQYF
TGTGCCAGCAGCCGCGGCGGTGATTGGCCAGATACGCAGTATTTT
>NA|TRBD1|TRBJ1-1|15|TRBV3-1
CASSHAGTGNTEAFF
TGTGCCAGCAGCCACGCCGGGACAGGGAACACTGAAGCTTTCTTT
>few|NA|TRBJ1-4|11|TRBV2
CASSEPLKLFF
TGTGCCAGCAGTGAACCCCTAAAACTGTTTTTT
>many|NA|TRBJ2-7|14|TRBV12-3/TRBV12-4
CASSPHRSRYEQYF
TGTGCCAGCAGTCCACACCGGTCTAGATACGAGCAGTACTTC
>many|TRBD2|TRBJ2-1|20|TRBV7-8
CASSFQRGTSGGSSYNEQFF
TGTGCCAGCAGCTTCCAACGAGGGACTAGCGGGGGGAGCTCCTACAATGAGCAGTTCTTC
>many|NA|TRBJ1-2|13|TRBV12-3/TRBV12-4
CASSLVGYYGYTF
TGTGCCAGCAGTTTAGTGGGATACTATGGCTACACCTTC
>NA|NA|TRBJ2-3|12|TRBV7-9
CASSDRTDTQYF
TGTGCCAGCAGCGACCGCACAGATACGCAGTATTTT
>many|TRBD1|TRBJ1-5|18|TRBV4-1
CASSQDGQGVNSNQPQHF
TGCGCCAGCAGCCAAGACGGACAGGGGGTTAATAGCAATCAGCCCCAGCATTTT
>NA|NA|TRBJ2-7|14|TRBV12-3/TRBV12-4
CASSPGGVSYEQYF
TGTGCCAGCAGTCCTGGGGGAGTCTCCTACGAGCAGTACTTC
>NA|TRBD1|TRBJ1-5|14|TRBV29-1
CSVVTQGANQPQHF
TGCAGCGTTGTCACTCAGGGGGCGAATCAGCCCCAGCATTTT
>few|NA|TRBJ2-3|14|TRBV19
CASSSRGSTDTQYF
TGTGCCAGTAGTTCGCGGGGAAGCACAGATACGCAGTATTTT
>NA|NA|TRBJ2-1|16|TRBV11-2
CASSLVSGGPYNEQFF
TGTGCCAGCAGCTTAGTCTCTGGGGGCCCCTACAATGAGCAGTTCTTC
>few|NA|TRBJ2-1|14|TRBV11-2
CASSLVFGSREQFF
TGTGCCAGCAGCTTAGTTTTTGGCAGTCGTGAGCAGTTCTTC
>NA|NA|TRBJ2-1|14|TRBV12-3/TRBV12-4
CASTLRRYYNEQFF
TGTGCCAGCACCTTGCGGCGGTACTACAATGAGCAGTTCTTC
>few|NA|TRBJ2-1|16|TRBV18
CASSPHPSMTYNEQFF
TGTGCCAGCTCACCGCATCCCTCGATGACTTACAATGAGCAGTTCTTC
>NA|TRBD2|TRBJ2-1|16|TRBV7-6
CASSLFRTSGNNEQFF
TGTGCCAGCAGCTTATTTAGGACTAGCGGGAACAATGAGCAGTTCTTC
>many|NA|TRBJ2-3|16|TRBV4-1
CASSQEEGRGSDTQYF
TGCGCCAGCAGCCAAGAAGAAGGCAGGGGTTCAGATACGCAGTATTTT
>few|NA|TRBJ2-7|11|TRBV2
CASMGANEQYF
TGTGCCAGCATGGGGGCGAACGAGCAGTACTTC
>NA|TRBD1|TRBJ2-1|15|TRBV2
CAITPGQEAYNEQFF
TGTGCCATAACACCGGGACAGGAGGCCTACAATGAGCAGTTCTTC
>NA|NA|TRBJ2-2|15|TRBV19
CATSPPPQNTGELFF
TGTGCCACCAGCCCGCCCCCTCAGAACACCGGGGAGCTGTTTTTT
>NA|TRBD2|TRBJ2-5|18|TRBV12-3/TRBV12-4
CASSPTTFSGRAVGTQYF
TGTGCCAGCAGTCCGACGACTTTTAGCGGGAGGGCCGTTGGGACCCAGTACTTC
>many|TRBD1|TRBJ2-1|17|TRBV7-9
CASSLGYGTESYNEQFF
TGTGCCAGCAGCTTAGGATACGGGACAGAGTCCTACAATGAGCAGTTCTTC